This T cell receptor beta chain originates from a study of blood T cells in healthy people across ages. General study results and limits: TCR beta diversity per million T cells fell roughly linearly with age.

In regard to this clonotype: The antigen remains undetermined.

With a J-beta primer mix and a sample-barcoded 5' primer, a second PCR ran roughly 6 to 11 cycles. TCRdb independently ran MiXCR on the 5' RACE reads; one entry per CDR3 protein. The table includes roughly 680,000 distinct CDR3 sequences, about half detected once. Caucasian, healthy and from Russia, the donors were aged between about 6 and 90. Drawing of peripheral blood yielded about 9.7 milliliters from each donor. From germline, CDR1 is SQVTM and CDR2 ANQGSEA. Trimming took 8 bases from V and 0 from J, leaving 20 bases between them. The CDR3 extends over 15 amino acids. Input material: blood. The receptor comes from a woman aged 60 to 75 in good health. The V gene is TRBV29-1, the J gene TRBJ2-7, with D perhaps matching TRBD1 (6 bases). The CDR3: CSPSVLTGNSYEQYF. As DNA, the CDR3 is TGCAGCCCATCTGTGCTAACAGGGAACTCCTACGAGCAGTACTTC.